What follows are 9 T cell receptor beta chains derived from one specimen sequenced in a study of T-cell memory formation after mild COVID-19. TCRdb re-derived calls from the 5' RACE reads in MiXCR, one entry per CDR3 protein. This repertoire shows 120,000 to 150,000 distinct CDR3 sequences, about 5.5% found once; its top ten account for 2% to 2.5%. Material: PBMCs or a T cell subset sorted from them (not recorded which). The receptors derive from an adult woman who had mild COVID-19 (a few samples of this study predate the infection). Cell type and time point are not known.

The gene calls are TRBV9 and TRBJ2-6, with TRBD1 as a possible D gene (6 bases). The CDR3 is 16 amino acids. V was shortened by 3 bases and J by 4 bases, with 14 bases between the two germline ends. Looked up from germline, CDR1 is SGDLS and CDR2 is YYNGEE. The CDR3 region is CASSAPQGSGANVLTF. CDR3 in DNA: TGTGCCAGCAGCGCCCCACAGGGATCCGGGGCCAACGTCCTGACTTTC.

This clonotype was recorded at least ten times. The chain couples TRBV12-3 or TRBV12-4 to TRBJ2-3; no clear D. With 1 base removed from V and 0 bases from J, the gap between germline ends came to 5 bases. CDR3 length: 14 amino acids. CDR3 residues: CASSLELSTDTQYF. DNA of the CDR3: TGTGCCAGCAGTTTAGAACTTAGCACAGATACGCAGTATTTT.

The V and J genes are TRBV5-1 and TRBJ1-2, with D uncertain. Germline CDR1 is SGHRS and CDR2 is YFSETQ. Between the trimmed V and J ends, which lost 3 bases and 5 bases, there was a span of 14 bases. The CDR3 runs 14 residues. The CDR3 bases are TGCGCCAGCAGCTCCCCCAGCGTACCATATGGCTACACCTTC. It is translated as CASSSPSVPYGYTF.

This rearrangement joins TRBV2 to TRBJ2-1, with 7 positions matching TRBD1. This CDR3 comprises 15 residues. Germline V CDR1 and CDR2: SNHLY, FYNNEI. V gave up 6 bases and J gave up 3 bases; unmatched junction bases: 8. The CDR3 region is CASRQGSTSYNEQFF. The DNA of the CDR3 is TGTGCCAGCAGACAGGGGAGTACGAGCTACAATGAGCAGTTCTTC.

This clonotype occurred many times. This chain joins TRBV6-6 and TRBJ2-3; D gene ambiguous. The CDR3 has 14 residues. V lost 6 bases, J lost 0 bases, and 10 bases lay in between. Germline CDR1 and CDR2: MNHNY and SVGAGI (reference sequence). Written as DNA, the CDR3 is TGTGCCAGCAGATGGGCATCTAGCACAGATACGCAGTATTTT. This translates into CASRWASSTDTQYF.

Ten or more counts support this clonotype. The chain carries TRBV5-1 and TRBJ1-5; D is undetermined. The CDR3 contains 14 residues. Trimming removed 5 bases from V and 5 bases from J, with 14 bases in between. Looked up from germline, CDR1 is SGHRS and CDR2 is YFSETQ. CDR3 amino acids: CASSPYYGDQPQHF. For the CDR3, the DNA is TGCGCCAGCAGTCCCTACTACGGAGATCAGCCCCAGCATTTT. Complete variable domain (other parts from reference TRBV5-1 and TRBJ1-5): KAGVTQTPRYLIKTRGQQVTLSCSPISGHRSVSWYQQTPGQGLQFLFEYFSETQRNKGNFPGRFSGRQFSNSRSEMNVSTLELGDSALYLCASSPYYGDQPQHFGDGTRLSIL.

This clonotype was picked up many times. J is TRBJ2-7 and V is TRBV20-1; maybe TRBD2 (6 bases). This CDR3 region has 14 residues. V was pared by 7 bases and J by 2 bases, with 18 bases between. The germline gives CDR1 DFQATT, CDR2 SNEGSKA (reference sequence). The CDR3 nucleotides read TGCAGTGGGAAGAGGGACTCAGCTACCTACGAGCAGTACTTC. It encodes CSGKRDSATYEQYF.

This clonotype was detected ten times or more. The chain links TRBV7-3 to TRBJ2-2; D perhaps matches TRBD1 (6 bases). V was cut by 5 bases and J by 2 bases, with 9 bases left in between. The CDR3 is 14 residues long. Germline V CDR1 and CDR2: SGHTA, FQGTGA. CDR3 in amino acids: CASSEQGNTGELFF. The CDR3 nucleotides are TGTGCCAGCAGCGAACAGGGAAACACCGGGGAGCTGTTTTTT.

This clonotype has a count of ten or more. CDR3 loop: CASGGGPYNEQFF. The CDR3 coding sequence is TGTGCCAGCGGGGGGGGACCTTACAATGAGCAGTTCTTC. The gene calls are TRBV9 and TRBJ2-1, with TRBD2 matching over 7 bases. J lost 4 bases, V lost 7 bases, and 5 bases had no gene match. Germline V gene sequence: CDR1 SGDLS, CDR2 YYNGEE. This CDR3 is 13 amino acids long.